This T cell receptor (beta chain) was obtained from a study of cytomegalovirus exposure and HLA in healthy donors. Study details: Most donors, less than 85% of approximately 400 genotyped, fell in the Caucasian-associated ancestry cluster. General study results and limits: High specificity and sensitivity for cytomegalovirus status were reported for the classifier. Later analysis placed DRB1 highest and HLA-C lowest in TCR association rates, which differed by HLA locus. CMV serostatus was the sole immune exposure information available.

PCR primers comprised 60 Vbeta and 13 Jbeta primers. Method: immunoSEQ multiplex PCR; TCRdb's copy keeps in-frame clones and lacks some. The sample lists more than 30,000 clones, roughly two thirds occurring once. As concerns this clone: What it binds is not known.

The CDR3 has 15 residues. V was shortened by 0 bases and J by 5 bases, with 13 bases between the two germline ends. Per germline, CDR1 SNHLY and CDR2 FYNNEI. Sequencing was performed on PBMCs. J is TRBJ1-1 and V is TRBV2, with D unclear. This TCR was recovered from a man aged 35-49 years in good health and CMV-seropositive. CDR3 DNA: TGTGCCAGCAGTGAAGCGGTTCAGGTCGGAACTGAAGCTTTCTTT. This sequence encodes CASSEAVQVGTEAFF.